These T cell receptor beta chains were read from a single sample in a study of cytomegalovirus exposure and HLA in healthy donors. This table comes from immunoSEQ multiplex PCR, and its TCRdb copy is limited to in-frame clones, with some not included. The sample records 50,000 to 60,000 clones, roughly four fifths being singletons. The sequenced material came from PBMCs. The receptor set was obtained from a woman between 35 and 50 years old in good health and CMV-seropositive. Both conserved end residues are part of each CDR3. Each record gives: V gene, CDR3 length, J gene, clone size, D gene, CDR3 DNA, CDR3 protein. D genes are given only for firm matches. Only part of the rows carry a size: once, few, many, or a class if the clone is expanded.

TRBV15	15	TRBJ2-1	.	.	TGTGCCACTGCCTCCGGACAGAACTTGTACAATGAGCAGTTCTTC	CATASGQNLYNEQFF
TRBV7-2	16	TRBJ2-5	.	TRBD2	TGTGCCAGCAGCCCCCGACTAGCGGCGAAACAAGAGACCCAGTACTTC	CASSPRLAAKQETQYF
TRBV28	14	TRBJ2-7	.	TRBD2	TGTGCCAGCCGGCCCCCTAGCGGACCTTACGAGCAGTACTTC	CASRPPSGPYEQYF
TRBV7-8	14	TRBJ1-5	.	.	TGTGCCAGCGACTCCGGGGATAGCAATCAGCCCCAGCATTTT	CASDSGDSNQPQHF
TRBV7-9	13	TRBJ1-1	.	.	TGTGCCAGCAGCATCGACATGAACACTGAAGCTTTCTTT	CASSIDMNTEAFF
TRBV14	13	TRBJ1-4	.	.	TGTGCCAGCAGCCAAGAACGCAGGGGAAAACTGTTTTTT	CASSQERRGKLFF
TRBV4-3	13	TRBJ1-1	few	.	TGCGCCAGCAGCCAAACAGGGTTGGTTGGGGCTTTCTTT	CASSQTGLVGAFF
TRBV6-5	14	TRBJ1-2	.	.	TGTGCCAGCAGTCCACCCGGGGGGGGGTTCGGCTACACCTTC	CASSPPGGGFGYTF
TRBV7-6	15	TRBJ2-3	.	TRBD2	TGTGCCAGCAGCTTGGGGACTAGCGAGTTGGATACGCAGTATTTT	CASSLGTSELDTQYF
TRBV6-5	14	TRBJ2-3	.	.	TGTGCCAGCAGACCCCGACAGGACACAGATACGCAGTATTTT	CASRPRQDTDTQYF
TRBV5-4	14	TRBJ2-1	.	TRBD2	TGTGCCGCTGGGACTAGCGGTTCCTACAATGAGCAGTTCTTC	CAAGTSGSYNEQFF
TRBV6-5	14	TRBJ1-6	.	.	TGTGCCAGCAGTTTGCGGGGCGCAGCCTCACCCCTCCACTTT	CASSLRGAASPLHF
TRBV4-2	16	TRBJ2-5	.	TRBD2	TGTGCCAGCAGCCAATCTAGCGGGGCGCTCCAAGAGACCCAGTACTTC	CASSQSSGALQETQYF
TRBV4-1	17	TRBJ2-1	.	TRBD2	TGCGCCAGCAGCCTCAGCGGGTCTGGCGGGGGAATGTATGAGCAGTTCTTC	CASSLSGSGGGMYEQFF
TRBV6-6	15	TRBJ2-7	once	.	TGTGCCAGCAGAGCCAACAGGCAGAAGACCTACGAGCAGTACTTC	CASRANRQKTYEQYF
TRBV2	16	TRBJ2-5	.	TRBD1	TGTGCCAGCAGTGCCCGGGACAGGCTGTACCAAGAGACCCAGTACTTC	CASSARDRLYQETQYF
TRBV6-6	15	TRBJ1-3	.	.	TGTGCCAGCAGAACACAGGGCTTAGCTGGAAACACCATATATTTT	CASRTQGLAGNTIYF
TRBV5-6	14	TRBJ1-2	few	.	TGTGCCAGCAGCTTTGGGAGGGTGGTTGGCGGCTACACCTTC	CASSFGRVVGGYTF
TRBV6-5	12	TRBJ1-5	.	TRBD1	TGTGCCAGCAGCCCAGGGGGACAGCCCCAGCATTTT	CASSPGGQPQHF
TRBV5-5	14	TRBJ1-3	.	.	TGTGCCAGCCACAGGGAACAAACTGGAAACACCATATATTTT	CASHREQTGNTIYF
TRBV6-1	16	TRBJ1-2	few	.	TGTGCCAGCAGTGAACCAAAGGCAGGCACAATCTATGGCTACACCTTC	CASSEPKAGTIYGYTF
TRBV6-5	13	TRBJ1-2	.	TRBD1	TGTGCCAGCAAGACAGGGGCCAGCTATGGCTACACCTTC	CASKTGASYGYTF
TRBV2	14	TRBJ1-1	.	TRBD1	TGTGCCACCAATAAGGGACAGGTCGGTCTGGAAGCTTTCTTT	CATNKGQVGLEAFF
TRBV6-5	15	TRBJ1-3	.	.	TGTGCCAGCAGTTACGAGCCTATCTCTGGAAACACCATATATTTT	CASSYEPISGNTIYF
TRBV9	16	TRBJ2-1	.	.	TGTGCCAGCAGCCCAGCCAGGGGATCCACCCCCAATGAGCAGTTCTTC	CASSPARGSTPNEQFF
TRBV7-2	14	TRBJ2-3	.	.	TGTGCCAGCAGCTTAGTCCTACCTTCAGATACGCAGTATTTT	CASSLVLPSDTQYF
TRBV5-1	16	TRBJ2-2	.	TRBD1	TGCGCCAGCAGCCGAAAGACAGGGGGCGACACCGGGGAGCTGTTTTTT	CASSRKTGGDTGELFF
TRBV29-1	14	TRBJ2-2	few	TRBD1	TGCAGCGTTCGCCGGGACAGGGATAGCGGGGAGCTGTTTTTT	CSVRRDRDSGELFF
TRBV7-9	14	TRBJ1-1	.	TRBD1	TGTGCCAGCAGCTTAAGGGACAGGATCCCTGAAGCTTTCTTT	CASSLRDRIPEAFF
TRBV15	15	TRBJ1-1	.	.	TGTGCCACCAGCAGAGATAAGGGACACAACACTGAAGCTTTCTTT	CATSRDKGHNTEAFF
TRBV7-2	14	TRBJ2-7	.	.	TGTGCCAGCAGCTCGGGGGGCCCCCGAGGAGAGCAGTACTTC	CASSSGGPRGEQYF